This TCR beta chain appears in the sequencing data of a study of PD-1 blockade in classical Hodgkin lymphoma. General study points: It was reported that newly diagnosed patients had less baseline TCR diversity than healthy donors. Those patients who began receiving nivolumab less than 1 year after ASCT had lower diversity, and they were excluded.

Germline V gene data show CDR1 as MNHEY and CDR2 as SMNVEV (reference sequence). The CDR3 runs 15 residues. V was pared by 5 bases and J by 0 bases, with 10 bases between. Following autologous stem cell transplantation, relapse occurred in every patient, and exposure to brentuximab vedotin varied. The patients, who had relapsed/refractory classical Hodgkin lymphoma, achieved best responses of complete response, partial response or progressive disease. Assay: immunoSEQ multiplex PCR; the TCRdb copy retains only in-frame clones and omits some. The data show 90,000 to 120,000 clones, around 89% seen once. A note on this clone: Its antigen remains unidentified.

The starting material was peripheral blood mononuclear cells (PBMCs), obtained before the second cycle of nivolumab. This rearrangement joins TRBV27 to TRBJ2-2; the D gene is possibly TRBD2 (6 bases). The TCR comes from a human donor with classical Hodgkin lymphoma. The CDR3 DNA is TGTGCCAGCAGTGAGGGACTGTCGAACACCGGGGAGCTGTTTTTT. Its protein product is CASSEGLSNTGELFF.